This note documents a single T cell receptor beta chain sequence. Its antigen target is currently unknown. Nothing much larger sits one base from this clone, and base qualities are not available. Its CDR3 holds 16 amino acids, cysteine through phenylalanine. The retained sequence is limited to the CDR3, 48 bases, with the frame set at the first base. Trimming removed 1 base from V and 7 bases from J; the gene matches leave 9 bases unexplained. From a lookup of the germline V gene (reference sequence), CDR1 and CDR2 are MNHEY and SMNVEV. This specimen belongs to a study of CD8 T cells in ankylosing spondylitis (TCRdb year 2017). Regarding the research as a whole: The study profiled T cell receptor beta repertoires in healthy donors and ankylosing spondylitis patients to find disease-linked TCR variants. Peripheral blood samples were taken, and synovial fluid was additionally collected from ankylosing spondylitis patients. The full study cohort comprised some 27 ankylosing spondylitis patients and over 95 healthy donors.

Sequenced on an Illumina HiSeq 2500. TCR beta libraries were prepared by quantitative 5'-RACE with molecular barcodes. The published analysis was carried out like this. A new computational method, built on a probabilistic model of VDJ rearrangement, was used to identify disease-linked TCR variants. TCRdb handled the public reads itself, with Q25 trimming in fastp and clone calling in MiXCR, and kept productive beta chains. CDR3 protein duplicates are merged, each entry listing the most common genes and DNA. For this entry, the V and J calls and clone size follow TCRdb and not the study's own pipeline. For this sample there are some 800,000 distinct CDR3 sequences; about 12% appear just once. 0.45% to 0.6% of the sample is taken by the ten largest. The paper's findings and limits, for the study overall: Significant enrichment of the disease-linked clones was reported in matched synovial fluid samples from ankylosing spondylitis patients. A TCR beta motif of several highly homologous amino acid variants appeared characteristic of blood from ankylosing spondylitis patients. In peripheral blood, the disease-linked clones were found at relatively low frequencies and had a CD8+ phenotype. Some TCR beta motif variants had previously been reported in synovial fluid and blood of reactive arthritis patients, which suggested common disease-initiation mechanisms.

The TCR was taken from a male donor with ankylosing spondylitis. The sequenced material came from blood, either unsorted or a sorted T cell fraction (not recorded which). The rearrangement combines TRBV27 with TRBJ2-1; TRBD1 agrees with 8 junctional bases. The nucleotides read TGTGCCAGCAGTTTATTCGGACAGGGTAATACGAATGAGCAGTTCTTC. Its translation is CASSLFGQGNTNEQFF.